The rows below give T cell receptor beta chains drawn from one sample of a study of immune cell composition in non-small cell lung cancer. The assay was immunoSEQ multiplex PCR, and TCRdb's table has in-frame clones only and misses some. The sample has roughly 4,000 clones; about 68% are singletons. Sequencing input: lung tumor tissue. These receptors originate from a human donor with non-small cell lung cancer. The CDR3 runs from the conserved cysteine through the conserved F or W. Each record gives: J gene, V gene, D gene, clone size, CDR3 protein, CDR3 DNA. D genes are given only for firm matches. Expanded clones get a size class; other rows say once, few or many, or leave the size out.

TRBJ2-1 | TRBV14 | TRBD2 | . | CASSLASGRRDEQFF | TGTGCCAGCAGCTTAGCTAGCGGGAGGAGGGATGAGCAGTTCTTC
TRBJ2-3 | TRBV19 | . | . | CASSIFWGYGLTDTQYF | TGTGCCAGTAGTATCTTTTGGGGGTACGGGCTTACAGATACGCAGTATTTT
TRBJ1-1 | TRBV12-5 | . | once | CASGYAGFTEAFF | TGTGCTAGTGGTTACGCGGGATTTACTGAAGCTTTCTTT
TRBJ2-3 | TRBV9 | . | . | CASSYGPEVRTDTQYF | TGTGCCAGCAGCTATGGCCCGGAGGTGCGCACAGATACGCAGTATTTT
TRBJ1-5 | TRBV7-3 | TRBD1 | . | CASSLRQGQPQHF | TGTGCCAGCAGCTTAAGACAGGGTCAGCCCCAGCATTTT
TRBJ2-2 | TRBV5-1 | . | . | CASSQGTGELFF | TGCGCCAGCAGTCAGGGGACCGGGGAGCTGTTTTTT
TRBJ1-4 | TRBV7-8 | TRBD1 | . | CASSPWTGREKLFF | TGTGCCAGCAGCCCTTGGACAGGGAGGGAAAAACTGTTTTTT
TRBJ2-7 | TRBV28 | . | . | CASYTPSSYEQYF | TGTGCCAGCTACACACCGAGCTCCTACGAGCAGTACTTC
TRBJ2-7 | TRBV28 | TRBD1 | . | CASSLAGTGNEQYF | TGTGCCAGCAGTTTAGCCGGGACAGGGAACGAGCAGTACTTC
TRBJ1-1 | TRBV6-5 | TRBD1 | . | CASRFSFTGVTEAFF | TGTGCCAGCAGATTTTCCTTCACAGGGGTGACTGAAGCTTTCTTT
TRBJ1-6 | TRBV7-9 | TRBD1 | few | CASSHGQGFYNSPLHF | TGTGCCAGCAGCCACGGACAGGGATTCTATAATTCACCCCTCCACTTT
TRBJ1-5 | TRBV7-8 | . | . | CASSPFDQPQHF | TGTGCCAGCAGCCCCTTCGATCAGCCCCAGCATTTT
TRBJ1-6 | TRBV6-6 | TRBD1 | . | CASTRDSNSPLHF | TGTGCCAGCACGCGGGACAGTAATTCACCCCTCCACTTT
TRBJ2-7 | TRBV27 | . | few | CASSSTTWTAYEQYF | TGTGCCAGCAGTTCCACAACCTGGACGGCTTACGAGCAGTACTTC
TRBJ2-7 | TRBV7-9 | TRBD1 | few | CASSNGQAISEQYF | TGTGCCAGCAGCAATGGACAGGCTATCAGCGAGCAGTACTTC
TRBJ2-5 | TRBV18 | . | . | CASSPLQGQEETQYF | TGTGCCAGCTCACCACTGCAGGGGCAGGAAGAGACCCAGTACTTC
TRBJ2-1 | TRBV7-9 | TRBD1 | . | CASSLGQGGTNSNEQFF | TGTGCCAGCAGCTTAGGACAGGGCGGAACAAATTCGAATGAGCAGTTCTTC
TRBJ2-7 | TRBV19 | . | . | CASSGTPGGGQYF | TGTGCCAGTTCCGGGACGCCCGGCGGTGGGCAGTACTTC
TRBJ2-7 | TRBV30 | . | . | CAWSVTGPYEQYF | TGTGCCTGGAGTGTAACAGGTCCCTACGAGCAGTACTTC
TRBJ2-5 | TRBV20-1 | . | . | CSARMRETQYF | TGCAGTGCTCGAATGCGGGAGACCCAGTACTTC
TRBJ2-7 | TRBV5-5 | TRBD2 | . | CASQAAGAYEQYF | TGTGCCAGCCAGGCAGCGGGAGCCTACGAGCAGTACTTC
TRBJ1-2 | TRBV7-2 | . | few | CASSFLSGGDGYTF | TGTGCCAGCAGCTTTCTCTCCGGGGGGGATGGCTACACCTTC
TRBJ2-5 | TRBV28 | TRBD1 | few | CASSSQGAAVTFATQYF | TGTGCCAGCAGTTCACAGGGGGCGGCGGTCACGTTTGCGACCCAGTACTTC
TRBJ2-7 | TRBV27 | TRBD1 | . | CASSWGQGEEQYF | TGTGCCAGCAGTTGGGGACAGGGGGAAGAGCAGTACTTC
TRBJ1-3 | TRBV5-4 | TRBD1 | . | CASSLGGQGAPGNTIYF | TGTGCCAGCAGCTTGGGGGGACAGGGGGCTCCTGGAAACACCATATATTTT
TRBJ1-6 | TRBV11-2 | . | . | CASSPAGESPLHF | TGTGCCAGCAGCCCCGCCGGGGAATCACCCCTCCACTTT
TRBJ1-3 | TRBV12-5 | TRBD1 | once | CASGLDRGSGNTIYF | TGTGCTAGTGGGCTGGACAGGGGCTCTGGAAACACCATATATTTT
TRBJ2-7 | TRBV27 | . | large | CASSLAGSYEQYF | TGTGCCAGCAGTTTAGCGGGCTCCTACGAGCAGTACTTC
TRBJ2-7 | TRBV27 | . | . | CASSLGWGTTYEQYF | TGTGCCAGCAGTTTAGGTTGGGGGACAACCTACGAGCAGTACTTC
TRBJ2-2 | TRBV14 | . | . | CASSQGRALTGELFF | TGTGCCAGCAGCCAAGGCCGGGCCCTCACCGGGGAGCTGTTTTTT
TRBJ2-1 | TRBV19 | TRBD2 | few | CASSMHAGGTWQFF | TGTGCCAGTAGTATGCACGCGGGGGGGACATGGCAGTTCTTC
TRBJ2-2 | TRBV6-5 | . | . | CASSYGGFGELFF | TGTGCCAGCAGTTACGGGGGATTCGGGGAGCTGTTTTTT
TRBJ2-7 | TRBV10-1 | TRBD2 | once | CASSDGGSSYEQYF | TGCGCCAGCAGTGACGGGGGGAGCTCCTACGAGCAGTACTTC